This TCR beta chain came from a study of shared clonotypes between healthy human individuals. The CDR3 is 13 amino acids. Trimming cost V 2 bases and J 6 bases, with 10 bases left between them. Per the germline V gene, CDR1 is GTSNPN and CDR2 is SVGIG (reference sequence). Assay: immunoSEQ multiplex PCR; the TCRdb copy retains only in-frame clones and omits some. The sample holds 2 million to 2.5 million clones, 85% to 95% seen once. The study separated CD4+ cells into CD45RA+ naive and CD45RA-negative memory subsets. This clone occurred once. Its antigen is not identified. General observations from the study: Among donors, clonotype sharing was expected to be affected by sequencing depth.

The V call is TRBV30, the J call TRBJ1-4; unclear D gene. The sequencing input was naive CD4+ T cells from PBMCs. Subset of the sample: CD45RA+ positively selected. The TCR originated in a man between 18 and 35 years old in good health. Some clones in this sample may be carry-over from other donors' samples. CDR3 protein: CAWSKGGYEKLFF. The CDR3, as DNA: TGTGCCTGGAGTAAGGGTGGATATGAAAAACTGTTTTTT.